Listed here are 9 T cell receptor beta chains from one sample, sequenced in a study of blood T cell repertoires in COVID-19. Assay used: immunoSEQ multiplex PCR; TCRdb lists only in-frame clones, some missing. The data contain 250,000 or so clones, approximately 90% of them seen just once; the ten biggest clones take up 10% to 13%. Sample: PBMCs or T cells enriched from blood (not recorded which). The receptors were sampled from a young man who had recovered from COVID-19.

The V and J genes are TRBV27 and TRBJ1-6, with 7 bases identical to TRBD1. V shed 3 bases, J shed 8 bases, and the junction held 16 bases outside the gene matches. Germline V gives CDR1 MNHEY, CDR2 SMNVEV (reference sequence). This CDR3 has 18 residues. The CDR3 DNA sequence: TGTGCCAGCAGTTTCAAACGACAGGGTAGAAACAGTTATTCACCCCTCCACTTT. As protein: CASSFKRQGRNSYSPLHF.

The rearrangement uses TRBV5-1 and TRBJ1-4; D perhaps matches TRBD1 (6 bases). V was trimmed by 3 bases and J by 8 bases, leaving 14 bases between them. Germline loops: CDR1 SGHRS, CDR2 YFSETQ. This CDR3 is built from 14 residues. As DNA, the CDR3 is TGCGCCAGCAGCTCGGGACAAGGGGTCGAAAAACTGTTTTTT. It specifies CASSSGQGVEKLFF.

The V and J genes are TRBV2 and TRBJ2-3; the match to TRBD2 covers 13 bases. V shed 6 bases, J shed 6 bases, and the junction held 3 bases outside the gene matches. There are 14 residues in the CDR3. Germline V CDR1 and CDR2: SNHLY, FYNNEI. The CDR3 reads CASRLAGGRDTQYF. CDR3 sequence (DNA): TGTGCCAGCAGACTAGCGGGGGGGCGGGATACGCAGTATTTT.

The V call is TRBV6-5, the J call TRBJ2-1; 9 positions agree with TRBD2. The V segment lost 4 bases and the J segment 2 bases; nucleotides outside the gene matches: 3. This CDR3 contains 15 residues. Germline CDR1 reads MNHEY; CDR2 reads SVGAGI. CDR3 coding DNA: TGTGCCAGCAGTTCCTCTAGCGGGACCTACAATGAGCAGTTCTTC. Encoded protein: CASSSSSGTYNEQFF.

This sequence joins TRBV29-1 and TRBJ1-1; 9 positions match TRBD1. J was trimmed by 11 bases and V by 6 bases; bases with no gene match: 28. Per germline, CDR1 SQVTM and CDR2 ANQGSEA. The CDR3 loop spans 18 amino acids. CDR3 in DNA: TGCAGCGTCGAATCACTTACGACAACAGGGGGCTACGAGCTTGTCGCTTTCTTT. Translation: CSVESLTTTGGYELVAFF.

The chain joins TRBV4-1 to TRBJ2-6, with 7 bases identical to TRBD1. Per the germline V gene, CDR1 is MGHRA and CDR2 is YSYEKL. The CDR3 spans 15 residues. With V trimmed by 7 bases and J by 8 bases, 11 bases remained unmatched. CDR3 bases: TGCGCCAGCAAAGACAGGGCGCCCTCCCCCAACGTCCTGACTTTC. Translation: CASKDRAPSPNVLTF.

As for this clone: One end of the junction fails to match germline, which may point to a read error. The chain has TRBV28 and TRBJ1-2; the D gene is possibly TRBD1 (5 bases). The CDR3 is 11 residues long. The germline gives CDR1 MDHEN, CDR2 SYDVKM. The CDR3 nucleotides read TGTGCCAGCAGGCGGGGGAGGGGACCAAAATTC. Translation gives CASRRGRGPKF.

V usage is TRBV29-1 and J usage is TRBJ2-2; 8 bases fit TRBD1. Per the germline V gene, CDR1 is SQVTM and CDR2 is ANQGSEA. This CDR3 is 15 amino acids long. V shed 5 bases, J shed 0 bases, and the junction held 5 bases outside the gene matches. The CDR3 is CSVPGQASNTGELFF. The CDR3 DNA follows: TGCAGCGTTCCGGGACAGGCCTCGAACACCGGGGAGCTGTTTTTT.

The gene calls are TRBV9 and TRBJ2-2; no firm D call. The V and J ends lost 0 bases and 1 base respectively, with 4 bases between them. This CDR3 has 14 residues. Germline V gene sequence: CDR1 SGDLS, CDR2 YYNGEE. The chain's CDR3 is CASSVGLNTGELFF. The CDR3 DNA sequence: TGTGCCAGCAGCGTAGGGCTGAACACCGGGGAGCTGTTTTTT.